Listed below are T cell receptor beta chains from one sample, sequenced in a study of T cells expressing NK-cell markers. TCRdb reanalyzed the 5' RACE reads and collapses them to one entry per CDR3 protein, without DNA. The specimen's table records roughly 280,000 distinct CDR3 sequences. Input material: blood T cells: a sorted CD56 or NKG2C T cell subset, CD4+ or CD8+ T cells, or bulk PBMC T cells (not recorded which). All receptors come from a man younger than 35 in good health. The CDR3 runs from the conserved cysteine through the conserved F or W. Each record gives: J gene, V gene, CDR3 protein.

>TRBJ2-4|TRBV10-3
CAIPSTDTIAKNIQYF
>TRBJ2-5|TRBV4-2
CASSQEGETQYF
>TRBJ1-5|TRBV4-3
CASSQDQGGNQPQHF
>TRBJ2-3|TRBV23-1
CATGGTRGTDTQYF
>TRBJ2-2|TRBV12-3/TRBV12-4
CASRADRGQDGELFF
>TRBJ2-7|TRBV7-2
CASSSRTRQAYEQYF
>TRBJ1-1|TRBV20-1
CSARSGGPGREAFF
>TRBJ2-3|TRBV6-1
CASTSPGLRTQYF
>TRBJ1-2|TRBV4-3
CASSQDRAWGYTF
>TRBJ2-1|TRBV2
CASSAYNNEQFF
>TRBJ2-5|TRBV20-1
CSARPPRIAQAQETQYF
>TRBJ1-2|TRBV29-1
CSVDLTTGPSGYTF
>TRBJ1-4|TRBV12-3/TRBV12-4
CASSLNRQSNEKLFF
>TRBJ2-5|TRBV7-2
CASSTRFGPRGSETQYF
>TRBJ2-5|TRBV18
CASSPLPTSGQETQYF
>TRBJ1-5|TRBV5-5
CASSLESTGWNQPQHF
>TRBJ2-1|TRBV6-1
CASSPGTVNNEQFF
>TRBJ2-1|TRBV25-1
CASSEYKGLADNEQFF
>TRBJ2-1|TRBV20-1
CSARAGEYNEQFF
>TRBJ1-6|TRBV6-1
CASSTTLSSYNSPLHF
>TRBJ1-2|TRBV6-1
CASRPTVNPYGYTF
>TRBJ1-4|TRBV5-1
CASSLEGEVIEKLFF
>TRBJ1-2|TRBV15
CATSRERHAYNYGYTF
>TRBJ2-3|TRBV29-1
CSQKRTSTDTQYF
>TRBJ1-6|TRBV12-3/TRBV12-4
CASTGQGIRGSPLHF
>TRBJ1-1|TRBV2
CASRASTGGGGEAFF
>TRBJ1-5|TRBV6-5
CASRSFAGRNQPQHF
>TRBJ2-1|TRBV30
CAWHEGPNEQFF
>TRBJ2-5|TRBV5-5
CASSLNGGGLETQYF
>TRBJ1-5|TRBV27
CASSFYNQPQHF
>TRBJ2-5|TRBV20-1
CSARVGGNQETQYF
>TRBJ1-2|TRBV25-1
CASSESGSFYGYTF
>TRBJ2-6|TRBV4-3
CASSQFVTGPSGANVLTF
>TRBJ2-2|TRBV5-1
CASSLSPTSGGELFF
>TRBJ2-7|TRBV29-1
CSVTLGLGEQYF
>TRBJ2-7|TRBV19
CASSIDRGFYEQYF
>TRBJ2-3|TRBV29-1
CSVDYGRGTQYF
>TRBJ2-5|TRBV11-2
CASSFASETQYF
>TRBJ2-7|TRBV7-2
CASSPRTSGRSYEQYF
>TRBJ1-6|TRBV12-3/TRBV12-4
CASSSPPSPLHF
>TRBJ2-2|TRBV11-2
CASSLEFGQGAPGRGGELFF
>TRBJ2-3|TRBV12-3/TRBV12-4
CASSPDRWAEGVTRTDTQYF